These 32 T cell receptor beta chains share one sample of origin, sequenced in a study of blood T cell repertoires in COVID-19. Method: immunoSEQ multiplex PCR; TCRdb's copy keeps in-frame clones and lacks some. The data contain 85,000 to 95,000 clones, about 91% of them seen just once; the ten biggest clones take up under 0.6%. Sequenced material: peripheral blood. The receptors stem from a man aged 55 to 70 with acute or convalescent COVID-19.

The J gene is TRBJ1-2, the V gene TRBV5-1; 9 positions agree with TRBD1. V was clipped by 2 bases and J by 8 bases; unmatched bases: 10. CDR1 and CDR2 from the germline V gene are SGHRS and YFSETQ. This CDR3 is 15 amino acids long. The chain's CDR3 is CASSFSGTGQEGYTF. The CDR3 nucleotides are TGCGCCAGCAGCTTTTCCGGGACAGGGCAAGAAGGCTACACCTTC.

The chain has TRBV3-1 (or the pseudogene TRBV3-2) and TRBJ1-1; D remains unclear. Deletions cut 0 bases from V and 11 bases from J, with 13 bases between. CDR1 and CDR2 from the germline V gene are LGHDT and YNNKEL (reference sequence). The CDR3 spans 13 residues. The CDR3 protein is CASSQDWRAEAFF. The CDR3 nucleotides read TGTGCCAGCAGCCAAGATTGGAGGGCAGAGGCTTTCTTT.

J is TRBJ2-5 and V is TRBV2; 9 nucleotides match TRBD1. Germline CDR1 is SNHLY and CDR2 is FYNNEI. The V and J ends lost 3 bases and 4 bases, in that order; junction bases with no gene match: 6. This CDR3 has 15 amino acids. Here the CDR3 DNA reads TGTGCCAGCAGTGAGAACAGGGGGCTTTTAGAGACCCAGTACTTC. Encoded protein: CASSENRGLLETQYF.

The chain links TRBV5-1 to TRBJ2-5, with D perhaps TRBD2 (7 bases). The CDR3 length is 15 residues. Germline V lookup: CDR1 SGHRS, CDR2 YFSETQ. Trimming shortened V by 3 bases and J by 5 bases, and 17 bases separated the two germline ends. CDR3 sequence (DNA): TGCGCCAGCAGCTGGGGCCCGGGGGGCTTGGAGACCCAGTACTTC. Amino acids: CASSWGPGGLETQYF.

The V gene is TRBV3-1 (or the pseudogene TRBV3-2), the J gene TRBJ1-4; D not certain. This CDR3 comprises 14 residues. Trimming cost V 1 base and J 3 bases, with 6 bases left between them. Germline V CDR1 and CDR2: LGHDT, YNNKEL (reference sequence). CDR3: CASSQATANEKLFF. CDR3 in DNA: TGTGCCAGCAGCCAAGCTACGGCTAATGAAAAACTGTTTTTT.

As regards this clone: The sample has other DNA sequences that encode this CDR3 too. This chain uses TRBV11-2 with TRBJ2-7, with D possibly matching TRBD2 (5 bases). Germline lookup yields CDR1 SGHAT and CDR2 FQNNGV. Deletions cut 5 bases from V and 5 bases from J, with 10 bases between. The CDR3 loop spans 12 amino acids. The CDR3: CASSPLANEQYF. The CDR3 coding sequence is TGTGCCAGCAGCCCGCTAGCAAACGAGCAGTACTTC.

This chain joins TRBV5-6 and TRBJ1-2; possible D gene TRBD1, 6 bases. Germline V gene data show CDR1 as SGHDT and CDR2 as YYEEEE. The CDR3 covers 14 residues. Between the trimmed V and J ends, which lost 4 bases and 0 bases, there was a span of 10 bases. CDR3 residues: CASSPRTANYGYTF. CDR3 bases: TGTGCCAGCAGCCCCCGGACAGCTAACTATGGCTACACCTTC.

The CDR3 DNA follows: TGTGCCAGCAGCGTAGGGGGACAGGGGGAGTCGTCCTACGAGCAGTACTTC. This codes for CASSVGGQGESSYEQYF. The chain is built from TRBV9 and TRBJ2-7, with 11 bases lining up with TRBD1. CDR3 length: 17 residues. Germline V gene data show CDR1 as SGDLS and CDR2 as YYNGEE. Trimming cost V 0 bases and J 1 base; bases outside gene matches: 6.

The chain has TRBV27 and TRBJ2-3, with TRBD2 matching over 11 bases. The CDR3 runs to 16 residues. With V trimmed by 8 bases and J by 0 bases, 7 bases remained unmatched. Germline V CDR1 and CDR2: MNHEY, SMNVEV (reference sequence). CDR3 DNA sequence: TGTGCCAGCGGTAAACCTAGCGGGGGGAGCACAGATACGCAGTATTTT. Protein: CASGKPSGGSTDTQYF.

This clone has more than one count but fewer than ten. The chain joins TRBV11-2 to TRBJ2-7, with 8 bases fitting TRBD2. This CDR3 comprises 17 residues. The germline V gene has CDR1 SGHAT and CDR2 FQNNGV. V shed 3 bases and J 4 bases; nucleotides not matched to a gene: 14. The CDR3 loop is CASSFGIAGSPGYEQYF. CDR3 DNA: TGTGCCAGCAGCTTCGGTATAGCGGGATCACCTGGATACGAGCAGTACTTC.

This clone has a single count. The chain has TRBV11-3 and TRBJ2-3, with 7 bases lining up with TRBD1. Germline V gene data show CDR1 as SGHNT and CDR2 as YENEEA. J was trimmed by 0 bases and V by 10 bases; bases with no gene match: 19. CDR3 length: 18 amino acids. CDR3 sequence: CAIIRHLHRGPSTDTQYF. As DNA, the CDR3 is TGTGCCATCATACGTCACCTTCACAGGGGTCCTAGCACAGATACGCAGTATTTT.

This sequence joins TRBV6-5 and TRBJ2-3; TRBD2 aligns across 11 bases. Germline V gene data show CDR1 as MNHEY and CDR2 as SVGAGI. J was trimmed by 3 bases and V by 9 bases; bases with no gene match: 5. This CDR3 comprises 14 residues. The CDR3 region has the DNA TGTGCCAGTTTACTAGCGGGAGAGACAGATACGCAGTATTTT. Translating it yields CASLLAGETDTQYF.

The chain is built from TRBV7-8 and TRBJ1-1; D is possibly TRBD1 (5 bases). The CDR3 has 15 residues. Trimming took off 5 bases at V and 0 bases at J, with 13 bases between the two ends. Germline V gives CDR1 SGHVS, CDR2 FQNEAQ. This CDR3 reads CASSRAGGLNTEAFF. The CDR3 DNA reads TGTGCCAGCAGCCGGGCCGGGGGACTGAACACTGAAGCTTTCTTT. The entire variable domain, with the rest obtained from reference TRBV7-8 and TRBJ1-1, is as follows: GAGVSQSPRYKVAKRGQDVALRCDPISGHVSLFWYQQALGQGPEFLTYFQNEAQLDKSGLPSDRFFAERPEGSVSTLKIQRTQQEDSAVYLCASSRAGGLNTEAFFGQGTRLTVV.

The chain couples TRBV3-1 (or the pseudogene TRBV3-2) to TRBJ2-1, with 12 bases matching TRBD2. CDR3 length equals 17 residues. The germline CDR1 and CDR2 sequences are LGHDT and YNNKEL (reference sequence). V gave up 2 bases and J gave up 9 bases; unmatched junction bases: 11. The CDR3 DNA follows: TGTGCCAGCAGCCAACGCATGCCCCCTAGCGGGGGGGCTGAGCAGTTCTTC. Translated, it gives CASSQRMPPSGGAEQFF.

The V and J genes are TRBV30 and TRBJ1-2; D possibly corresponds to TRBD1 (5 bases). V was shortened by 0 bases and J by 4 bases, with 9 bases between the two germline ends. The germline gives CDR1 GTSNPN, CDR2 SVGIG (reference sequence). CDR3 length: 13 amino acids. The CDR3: CAWSVLQGYGYTF. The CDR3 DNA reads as TGTGCCTGGAGTGTACTGCAGGGCTATGGCTACACCTTC.

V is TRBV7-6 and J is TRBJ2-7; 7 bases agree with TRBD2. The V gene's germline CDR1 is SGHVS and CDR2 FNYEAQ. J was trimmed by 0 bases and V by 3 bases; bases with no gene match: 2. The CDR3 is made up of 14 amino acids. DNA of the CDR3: TGTGCCAGCAGCTTGAGCGGGAACTCCTACGAGCAGTACTTC. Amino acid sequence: CASSLSGNSYEQYF.

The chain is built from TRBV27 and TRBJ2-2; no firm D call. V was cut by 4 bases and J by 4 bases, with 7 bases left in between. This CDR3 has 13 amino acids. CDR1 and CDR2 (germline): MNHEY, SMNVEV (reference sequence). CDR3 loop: CASSWASTGELFF. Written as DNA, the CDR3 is TGTGCCAGCAGTTGGGCTTCCACCGGGGAGCTGTTTTTT.

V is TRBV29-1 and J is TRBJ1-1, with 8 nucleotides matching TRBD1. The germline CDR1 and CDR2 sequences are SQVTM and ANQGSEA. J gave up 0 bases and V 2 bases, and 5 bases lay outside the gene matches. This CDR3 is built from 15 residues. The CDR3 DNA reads TGCAGCGTTGAACGACAGGGGAGGATGAACACTGAAGCTTTCTTT. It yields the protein CSVERQGRMNTEAFF. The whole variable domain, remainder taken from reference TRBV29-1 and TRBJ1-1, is SAVISQKPSRDICQRGTSLTIQCQVDSQVTMMFWYRQQPGQSLTLIATANQGSEATYESGFVIDKFPISRPNLTFSTLTVSNMSPEDSSIYLCSVERQGRMNTEAFFGQGTRLTVV.

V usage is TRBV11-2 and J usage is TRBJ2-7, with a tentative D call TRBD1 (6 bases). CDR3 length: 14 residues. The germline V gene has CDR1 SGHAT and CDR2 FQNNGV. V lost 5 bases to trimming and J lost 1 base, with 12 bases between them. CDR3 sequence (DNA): TGTGCCAGCAGCCAAACCGGACAGTCCTACGAGCAGTACTTC. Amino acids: CASSQTGQSYEQYF.

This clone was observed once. CDR3 region: CASQTGGEDTQYF. CDR3 bases: TGTGCCAGCCAGACAGGGGGCGAAGATACGCAGTATTTT. This chain connects TRBV10-3 to TRBJ2-3, with 10 positions matching TRBD1. Germline-derived CDR1 and CDR2 are ENHRY and SYGVKD. The V gene end was trimmed by 10 bases and the J gene end by 5 bases; junction bases not matched to a gene: 6. This CDR3 is 13 amino acids long.

The CDR3 region has the DNA TGTGCCAGCAGCGTAGGAGTAGCGGGGCGGGGAGAGACCCAGTACTTC. Its translation is CASSVGVAGRGETQYF. This chain links TRBV9 with TRBJ2-5; 8 bases are shared with TRBD2. CDR1 SGDLS and CDR2 YYNGEE come from the germline V gene. V trimming: 0 bases; J trimming: 4 bases; junction bases outside the gene matches: 8. The CDR3 runs 16 residues.

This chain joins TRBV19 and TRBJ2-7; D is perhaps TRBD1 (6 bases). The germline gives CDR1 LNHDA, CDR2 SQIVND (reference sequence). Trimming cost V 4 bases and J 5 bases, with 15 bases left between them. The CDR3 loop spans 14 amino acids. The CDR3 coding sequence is TGTGCCAGTAGTACGACAGGTCGTGAACACGAGCAGTACTTC. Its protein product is CASSTTGREHEQYF.

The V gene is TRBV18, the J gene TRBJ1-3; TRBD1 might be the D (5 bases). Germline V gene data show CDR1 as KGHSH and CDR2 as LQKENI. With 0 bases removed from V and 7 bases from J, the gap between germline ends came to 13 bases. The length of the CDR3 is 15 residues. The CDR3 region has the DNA TGTGCCAGCTCACCACCGGTTCAAGGGGTGAACACCATATATTTT. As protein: CASSPPVQGVNTIYF.

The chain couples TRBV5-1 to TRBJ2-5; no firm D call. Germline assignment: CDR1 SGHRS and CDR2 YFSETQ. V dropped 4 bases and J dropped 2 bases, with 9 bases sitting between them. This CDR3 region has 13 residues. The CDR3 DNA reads TGCGCCAGCAGCGATTCCAGACAAGAGACCCAGTACTTC. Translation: CASSDSRQETQYF. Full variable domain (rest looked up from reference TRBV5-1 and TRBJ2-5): KAGVTQTPRYLIKTRGQQVTLSCSPISGHRSVSWYQQTPGQGLQFLFEYFSETQRNKGNFPGRFSGRQFSNSRSEMNVSTLELGDSALYLCASSDSRQETQYFGPGTRLLVL.

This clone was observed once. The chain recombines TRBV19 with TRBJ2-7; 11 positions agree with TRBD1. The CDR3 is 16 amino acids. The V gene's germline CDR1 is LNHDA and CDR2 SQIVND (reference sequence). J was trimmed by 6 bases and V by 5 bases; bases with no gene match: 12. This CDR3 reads CASSQVAGTGGIEQYF. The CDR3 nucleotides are TGTGCCAGTAGTCAGGTTGCCGGGACAGGGGGGATCGAGCAGTACTTC.

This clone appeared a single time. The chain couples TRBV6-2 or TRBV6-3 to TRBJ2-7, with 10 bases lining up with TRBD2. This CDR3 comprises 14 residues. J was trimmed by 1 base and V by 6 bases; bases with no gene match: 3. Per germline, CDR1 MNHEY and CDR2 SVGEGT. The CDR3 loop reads CASRPSGSSYEQYF. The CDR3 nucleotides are TGTGCCAGCAGGCCTAGCGGGAGTTCCTACGAGCAGTACTTC.

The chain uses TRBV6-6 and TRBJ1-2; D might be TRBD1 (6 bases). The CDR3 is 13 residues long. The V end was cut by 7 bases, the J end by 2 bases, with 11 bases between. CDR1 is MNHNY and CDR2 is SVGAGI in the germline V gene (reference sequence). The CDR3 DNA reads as TGTGCCAGCACTCCTGGACAGAACTATGGCTACACCTTC. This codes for CASTPGQNYGYTF.

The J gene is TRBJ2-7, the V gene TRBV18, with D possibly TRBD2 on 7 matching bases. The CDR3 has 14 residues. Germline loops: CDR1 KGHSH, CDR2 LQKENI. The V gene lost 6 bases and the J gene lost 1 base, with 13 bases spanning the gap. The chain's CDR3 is CASSLRGGSYEQYF. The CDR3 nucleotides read TGTGCCAGCTCGCTTAGGGGGGGTTCCTACGAGCAGTACTTC.

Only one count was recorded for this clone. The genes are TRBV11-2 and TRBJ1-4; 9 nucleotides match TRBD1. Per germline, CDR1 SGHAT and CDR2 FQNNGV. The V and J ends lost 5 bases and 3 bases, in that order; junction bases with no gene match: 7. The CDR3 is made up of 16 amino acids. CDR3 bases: TGTGCCAGCAGCCCAGGGACAGGGACCCCTAATGAAAAACTGTTTTTT. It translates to CASSPGTGTPNEKLFF.

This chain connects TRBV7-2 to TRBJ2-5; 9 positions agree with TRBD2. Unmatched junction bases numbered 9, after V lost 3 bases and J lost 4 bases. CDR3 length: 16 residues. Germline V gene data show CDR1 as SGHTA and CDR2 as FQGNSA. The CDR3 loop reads CASSFISGGQGETQYF. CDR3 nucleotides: TGTGCCAGCAGCTTCATTAGCGGGGGCCAAGGAGAGACCCAGTACTTC.

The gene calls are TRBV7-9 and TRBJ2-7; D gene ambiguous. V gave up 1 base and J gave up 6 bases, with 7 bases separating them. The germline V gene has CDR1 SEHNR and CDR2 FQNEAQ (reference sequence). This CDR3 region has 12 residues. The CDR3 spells CASSLGQIEQYF. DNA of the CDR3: TGTGCCAGCAGCTTAGGGCAGATCGAGCAGTACTTC.

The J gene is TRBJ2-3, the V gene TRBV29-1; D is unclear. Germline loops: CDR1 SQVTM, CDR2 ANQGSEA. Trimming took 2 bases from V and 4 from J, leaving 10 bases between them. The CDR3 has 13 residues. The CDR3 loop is CSVEMVSADTQYF. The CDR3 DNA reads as TGCAGCGTTGAAATGGTATCGGCAGATACGCAGTATTTT.